This T cell receptor beta chain is from a study of shared clonotypes between healthy human individuals. The CDR3 consists of 10 residues. V was shortened by 6 bases and J by 8 bases, with 11 bases between the two germline ends. Germline CDR1 SQVTM, CDR2 ANQGSEA. CD4+ cell separation produced CD45RA+ naive and CD45RA-negative memory subsets. Several immunoSEQ plates received, in even portions, the genomic DNA of each subset. TCRdb keeps only in-frame clones here, not all; method: immunoSEQ multiplex PCR. The table includes more than 900,000 clones, around 78% detected once. This chain connects TRBV29-1 to TRBJ2-7, with D hard to call. The TCR originated in a man aged 18 to 30 in good health. Some clones in this sample may be carry-over from other donors' samples. Sequencing used memory CD4+ T cells from PBMCs. Documented subset: CD45RA-negative fraction. The CDR3 here is CSVGVDKQYF. The CDR3 region has the DNA TGCAGCGTAGGAGTAGACAAGCAGTACTTC.